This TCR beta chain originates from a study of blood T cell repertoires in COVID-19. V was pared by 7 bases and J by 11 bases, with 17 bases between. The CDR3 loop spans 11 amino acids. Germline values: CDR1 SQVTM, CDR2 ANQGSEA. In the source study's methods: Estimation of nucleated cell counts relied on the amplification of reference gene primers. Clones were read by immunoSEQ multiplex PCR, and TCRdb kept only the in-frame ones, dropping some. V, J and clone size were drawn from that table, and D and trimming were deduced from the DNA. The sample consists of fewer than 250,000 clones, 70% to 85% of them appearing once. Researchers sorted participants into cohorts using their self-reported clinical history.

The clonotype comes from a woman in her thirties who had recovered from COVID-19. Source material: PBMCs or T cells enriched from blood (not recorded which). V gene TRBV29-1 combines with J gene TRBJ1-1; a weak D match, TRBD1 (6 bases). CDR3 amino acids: CSGMTTGMAFF. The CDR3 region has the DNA TGCAGCGGAATGACAACAGGGATGGCTTTCTTT.